Each of the 23 T cell receptor beta chains below was sequenced from the same sample in a study of blood T cells in healthy people across ages. Using a J-beta primer mix together with a sample-barcoded 5' primer, a second PCR was run for about 6 to 11 cycles. One entry per CDR3 protein results from TCRdb running MiXCR on the 5' RACE reads. This repertoire shows about 1.8 million distinct CDR3 sequences, 49% found once; its top ten account for less than 2.5%. Source material: blood. The receptors come from a woman in her thirties or forties in good health.

This clonotype came up many times. The V call is TRBV7-2, the J call TRBJ2-1; D gene uncertain. Germline V gene sequence: CDR1 SGHTA, CDR2 FQGNSA. CDR3 size: 16 residues. V shed 2 bases and J shed 2 bases, with 13 bases lying between them. The CDR3 spells CASSLRSLEAYNEQFF. The CDR3 DNA reads TGTGCCAGCAGCTTACGGTCACTCGAAGCCTACAATGAGCAGTTCTTC.

In regard to this clonotype: At one end, the junction sequence differs from germline, possibly due to a read error. This rearrangement joins TRBV5-1 to TRBJ2-1; D is ambiguous. CDR1 is SGHRS and CDR2 is YFSETQ in the germline V gene. CDR3 size: 16 residues. The CDR3 loop reads CASSLELAGTYNEQFF. Here the CDR3 DNA reads TGTGCCAGCAGCTTAGAATTGGCAGGTACATACAATGAGCAGTTCTTC.

The rearrangement joins TRBV14 to TRBJ2-7, with TRBD2 identical over 9 bases. Germline trimming cut 4 bases from V and 2 bases from J; bases unmatched to any gene: 3. The CDR3 consists of 14 residues. CDR1 is SGHDN, CDR2 FVKESK, per germline. The DNA of the CDR3 is TGTGCCAGCAGCCCGTGGACTAGCGCCTACGAGCAGTACTTC. Translation gives CASSPWTSAYEQYF. Based on the CDR3 plus reference TRBV14 and TRBJ2-7, the full variable domain is EAGVTQFPSHSVIEKGQTVTLRCDPISGHDNLYWYRRVMGKEIKFLLHFVKESKQDESGMPNNRFLAERTGGTYSTLKVQPAELEDSGVYFCASSPWTSAYEQYFGPGTRLTVT.

The chain carries TRBV15 and TRBJ2-5; 10 bases line up with TRBD2. This CDR3 contains 13 residues. With 9 bases clipped from V and 4 bases from J, the junction kept 5 bases outside the gene matches. The germline CDR1 and CDR2 sequences are LNHNV and YYDKDF (reference sequence). In DNA form, the CDR3 reads TGTGCCACGAGCGGGGGGGTTGTAGAGACCCAGTACTTC. Translated, it gives CATSGGVVETQYF.

The chain is built from TRBV6-2 or TRBV6-3 and TRBJ2-5; D unclear. The germline V and J ends were trimmed by 5 bases and 1 base, with 11 bases remaining between them. The CDR3 extends over 14 amino acids. Germline loops: CDR1 MNHEY, CDR2 SVGEGT. CDR3 DNA sequence: TGTGCCAGCAGTCGGACCCGGGTCCAAGAGACCCAGTACTTC. It yields the protein CASSRTRVQETQYF.

The J gene is TRBJ1-2, the V gene TRBV9; 12 positions match TRBD1. The CDR3 contains 14 residues. The V gene end was trimmed by 3 bases and the J gene end by 8 bases; junction bases not matched to a gene: 5. Germline V gives CDR1 SGDLS, CDR2 YYNGEE. DNA for the CDR3: TGTGCCAGCAGCGGAGGGACAGGGGGCCGCGGCTACACCTTC. Translation gives CASSGGTGGRGYTF.

In its sample, this clonotype was seen a few times. The rearrangement uses TRBV7-2 and TRBJ2-6, with 9 bases aligning to TRBD1. The CDR3 covers 16 residues. The junction had 10 bases not matched to a gene; V was cut back by 1 base and J by 12 bases. Per germline, CDR1 SGHTA and CDR2 FQGNSA. CDR3 protein: CASSLDPGTGTLVLTF. The CDR3 nucleotides read TGTGCCAGCAGCTTAGATCCCGGGACAGGGACTCTCGTCCTGACTTTC.

This clonotype showed up many times. V gene TRBV7-9 combines with J gene TRBJ1-1; no definite D call. V lost 1 base, J lost 1 base, and 7 bases lay in between. This CDR3 comprises 14 residues. Germline CDR1 and CDR2: SEHNR and FQNEAQ (reference sequence). CDR3 in amino acids: CASSLGQENTEAFF. In nucleotides, the CDR3 is TGTGCCAGCAGCTTAGGCCAGGAGAACACTGAAGCTTTCTTT.

This clonotype was observed once. The junction departs from the called germline gene at one end, perhaps through a read error. J is TRBJ1-2 and V is TRBV25-1, with 7 bases matching TRBD1. Germline-derived CDR1 and CDR2 are MGHDK and SYGVNS. The CDR3 covers 12 residues. CDR3 protein: CASARQGLGCTF. The CDR3 DNA reads TGTGCCAGCGCCCGACAGGGACTTGGCTGCACCTTC.

The chain employs TRBV7-2 and TRBJ2-7; D is undetermined. This CDR3 is built from 13 residues. Germline V gene lookup returns CDR1 SGHTA and CDR2 FQGNSA. The V and J ends lost 5 bases and 3 bases respectively, with 11 bases between them. The CDR3 DNA follows: TGTGCCAGCAGCCCCAGGTACATCTACGAGCAGTACTTC. It translates to CASSPRYIYEQYF.

This clonotype was detected a few times. V gene TRBV7-3 combines with J gene TRBJ2-1, with D hard to call. Deletions cut 2 bases from V and 3 bases from J, with 11 bases between. The CDR3 spans 15 residues. The germline CDR1 and CDR2 sequences are SGHTA and FQGTGA. CDR3 sequence: CASSLSPSGYNEQFF. CDR3 DNA: TGTGCCAGCAGCTTATCGCCTTCGGGCTACAATGAGCAGTTCTTC.

This clonotype was recorded a few times. The J gene is TRBJ1-2, the V gene TRBV29-1; D call uncertain. The germline V gene encodes CDR1 SQVTM and CDR2 ANQGSEA. There are 13 residues in the CDR3. Trimming stripped 2 bases from V and 7 bases from J, with 14 bases between. CDR3 sequence reads: CSVEPPGKAGYTF. CDR3 DNA: TGCAGCGTTGAACCCCCGGGGAAGGCTGGCTACACCTTC.

This clonotype was found a few times. J is TRBJ2-5 and V is TRBV20-1; 10 positions match TRBD2. CDR3 length equals 16 residues. Germline assignment: CDR1 DFQATT and CDR2 SNEGSKA (reference sequence). The V gene end was trimmed by 0 bases and the J gene end by 5 bases; junction bases not matched to a gene: 9. Written as DNA, the CDR3 is TGCAGTGCTAGAGATCGGGTTAGCGGGGGGACGGAGACCCAGTACTTC. Its protein is CSARDRVSGGTETQYF.

The V call is TRBV28, the J call TRBJ2-3; 7 bases are shared with TRBD1. CDR3 length equals 17 residues. V lost 6 bases, J lost 0 bases, and 12 bases stayed unmatched. Germline assignment: CDR1 MDHEN and CDR2 SYDVKM. The CDR3 loop is CASSFALGTESTDTQYF. The DNA of the CDR3 is TGTGCCAGCAGCTTTGCCCTCGGGACAGAGAGCACAGATACGCAGTATTTT.

This chain connects TRBV13 to TRBJ2-4, with D unresolved. The germline CDR1 and CDR2 sequences are PRHDT and FYEKMQ (reference sequence). This CDR3 is built from 15 residues. V lost 4 bases and J lost 1, with 11 bases in between. The CDR3 nucleotides read TGTGCCAGCAGCTCATCCTGGTTGGCCAAAAACATTCAGTACTTC. Translated: CASSSSWLAKNIQYF.

The rearrangement joins TRBV5-1 to TRBJ1-2, with 7 bases lining up with TRBD1. This CDR3 is 16 amino acids long. The V gene end was trimmed by 3 bases and the J gene end by 4 bases; junction bases not matched to a gene: 12. CDR1 SGHRS and CDR2 YFSETQ come from the germline V gene. CDR3: CASSWGLDRASYGYTF. As DNA, the CDR3 is TGCGCCAGCAGCTGGGGACTTGACAGGGCGAGCTATGGCTACACCTTC.

This sequence joins TRBV4-1 and TRBJ2-1, with D tentatively TRBD2 (6 bases). From germline, CDR1 is MGHRA and CDR2 YSYEKL. The CDR3 runs 17 residues. Trimming left V 0 bases short and J 0 bases short, with 12 bases between. This CDR3 reads CASSQEVRGSSYNEQFF. The DNA of the CDR3 is TGCGCCAGCAGCCAAGAAGTTCGGGGGAGCTCCTACAATGAGCAGTTCTTC.

This clonotype was detected a few times. The chain combines TRBV10-3 with TRBJ2-6; weak D call: TRBD1 (6 bases). Trimming removed 4 bases from V and 0 bases from J, with 7 bases in between. Germline lookup yields CDR1 ENHRY and CDR2 SYGVKD. The CDR3 contains 15 residues. In nucleotides, the CDR3 is TGTGCCATCAGTGGGGACACCTCTGGGGCCAACGTCCTGACTTTC. Translating it yields CAISGDTSGANVLTF.

The gene calls are TRBV28 and TRBJ1-2, with D possibly TRBD1 on 5 matching bases. Germline CDR1 and CDR2: MDHEN and SYDVKM. V was clipped by 5 bases and J by 5 bases, with 18 bases between them. The CDR3 runs 15 residues. The CDR3 loop is CASSPGQLPGYGYTF. The CDR3 DNA sequence: TGTGCCAGCAGTCCCGGACAACTTCCAGGTTATGGCTACACCTTC.

The genes are TRBV6-5 and TRBJ2-7; no definite D call. CDR3 length: 14 residues. Deletions cut 0 bases from V and 0 bases from J, with 6 bases between. CDR1 and CDR2 (germline): MNHEY, SVGAGI. The CDR3 loop reads CASSYSSASYEQYF. CDR3 nucleotides: TGTGCCAGCAGTTACTCGAGCGCCTCCTACGAGCAGTACTTC.

This chain connects TRBV6-5 to TRBJ1-1; D perhaps matches TRBD1 (5 bases). Trimming left V 7 bases short and J 2 bases short, with 17 bases between. The CDR3 has 15 amino acids. Germline values: CDR1 MNHEY, CDR2 SVGAGI. In DNA form, the CDR3 reads TGTGCCAGCAATGGGGGTCCGGTTCCCAACACTGAAGCTTTCTTT. Protein product: CASNGGPVPNTEAFF.

This chain links TRBV6-6 with TRBJ2-7, with a weak D call TRBD2 (6 bases). Deletions cut 7 bases from V and 2 bases from J, with 21 bases between. The CDR3 sequence is 16 residues long. Germline lookup yields CDR1 MNHNY and CDR2 SVGAGI (reference sequence). The CDR3 here is CASTPGRGIAPYEQYF. The DNA for the CDR3 is TGTGCCAGCACTCCGGGGCGGGGAATTGCCCCCTACGAGCAGTACTTC.

This clonotype has a handful of counts. The J gene is TRBJ2-5, the V gene TRBV7-2; D is uncertain. Germline CDR1 SGHTA, CDR2 FQGNSA. The CDR3 covers 14 residues. V was pared by 7 bases and J by 0 bases, with 12 bases between. In DNA, the CDR3 is TGTGCCAGCACCCGATGGGGTAACCAAGAGACCCAGTACTTC. Its translation is CASTRWGNQETQYF.